A selection of T cell receptor beta chains follows, all from one sample in a study of control samples from healthy donors and cancer patients. The table came from immunoSEQ multiplex PCR; TCRdb's copy has only in-frame clones and leaves some out. The sample lists tens of thousands of clones; approximately 91% were seen once. Sequences were obtained from blood. The origin of the receptors is a man aged 45-60 years in good health. The CDR3 runs from the conserved cysteine through the conserved F or W.

V gene	J gene	CDR3 protein
TRBV4-2	TRBJ2-3	CASSTLGSTDTQYF
TRBV4-1	TRBJ2-1	CASSQDGTRPPWRVNEQFF
TRBV7-2	TRBJ2-7	CASSLAASSGAAYEQYF
TRBV2	TRBJ1-2	CASSRGGRSYTF
TRBV21-1	TRBJ2-7	CASSKVSTAATRLEQYF
TRBV7-2	TRBJ2-1	CASSSLQGNEQFF
TRBV7-2	TRBJ1-2	CASSPARGLYGYTF
TRBV7-2	TRBJ2-3	CASSSGPDTQYF
TRBV21-1	TRBJ2-3	CASSARDRPRGTDTQYF
TRBV4-2	TRBJ1-2	CASSPNQQGNYGYTF
TRBV5-1	TRBJ1-1	CASSLVRDTEAFF
TRBV6-5	TRBJ1-2	CASSPTGVGAGYTF
TRBV2	TRBJ1-2	CASSEDIYSSYGYTF
TRBV5-6	TRBJ1-1	CASFLHINTEAFF
TRBV5-4	TRBJ1-2	CASSLLADYGYTF
TRBV19	TRBJ1-2	CASSRQGADYGYTF